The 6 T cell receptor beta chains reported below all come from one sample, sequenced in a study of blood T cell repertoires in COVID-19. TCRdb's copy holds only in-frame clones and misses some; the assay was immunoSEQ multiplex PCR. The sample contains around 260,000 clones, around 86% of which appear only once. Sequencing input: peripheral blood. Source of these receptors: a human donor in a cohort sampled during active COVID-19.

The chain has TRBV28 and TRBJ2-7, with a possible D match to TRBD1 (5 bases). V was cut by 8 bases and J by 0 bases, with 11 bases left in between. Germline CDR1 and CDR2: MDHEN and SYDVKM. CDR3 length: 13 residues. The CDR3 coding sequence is TGTGCCAGCGGACAAGCGAACTCCTACGAGCAGTACTTC. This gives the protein CASGQANSYEQYF. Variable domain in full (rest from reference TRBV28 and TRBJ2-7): DVKVTQSSRYLVKRTGEKVFLECVQDMDHENMFWYRQDPGLGLRLIYFSYDVKMKEKGDIPEGYSVSREKKERFSLILESASTNQTSMYLCASGQANSYEQYFGPGTRLTVT.

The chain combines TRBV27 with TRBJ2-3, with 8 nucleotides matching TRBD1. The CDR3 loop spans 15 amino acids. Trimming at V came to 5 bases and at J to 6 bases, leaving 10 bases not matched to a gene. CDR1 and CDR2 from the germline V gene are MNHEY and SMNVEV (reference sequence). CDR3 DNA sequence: TGTGCCAGCAGTGGGGGGACAGGATATGCGGATACGCAGTATTTT. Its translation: CASSGGTGYADTQYF.

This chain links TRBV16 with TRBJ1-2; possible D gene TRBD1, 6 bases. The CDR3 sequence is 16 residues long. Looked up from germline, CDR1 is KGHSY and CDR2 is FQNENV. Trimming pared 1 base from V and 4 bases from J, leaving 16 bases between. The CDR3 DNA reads TGTGCCAGCAGCCAATTAAGCGGCGGGGGCCTCTATGGCTACACCTTC. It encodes CASSQLSGGGLYGYTF.

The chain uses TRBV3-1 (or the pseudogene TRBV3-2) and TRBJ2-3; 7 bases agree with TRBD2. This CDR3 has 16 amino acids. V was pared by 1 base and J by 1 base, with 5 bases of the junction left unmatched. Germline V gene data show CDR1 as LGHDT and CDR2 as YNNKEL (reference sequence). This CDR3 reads CASSQGGGIRTDTQYF. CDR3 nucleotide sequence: TGTGCCAGCAGCCAAGGCGGGGGAATCCGCACAGATACGCAGTATTTT.

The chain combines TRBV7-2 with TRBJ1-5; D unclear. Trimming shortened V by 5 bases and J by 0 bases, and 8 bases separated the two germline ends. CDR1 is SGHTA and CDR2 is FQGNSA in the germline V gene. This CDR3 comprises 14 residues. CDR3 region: CASSPEYSNQPQHF. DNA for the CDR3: TGTGCCAGCAGCCCGGAGTATAGCAATCAGCCCCAGCATTTT.

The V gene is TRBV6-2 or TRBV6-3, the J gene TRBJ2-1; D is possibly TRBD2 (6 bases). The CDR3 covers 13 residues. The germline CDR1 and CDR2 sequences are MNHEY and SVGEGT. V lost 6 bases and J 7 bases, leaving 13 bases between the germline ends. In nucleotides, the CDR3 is TGTGCCAGCAGGTACGAGACTAGGAATGAGCAGTTCTTC. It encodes CASRYETRNEQFF.